These 27 T cell receptor beta chains originate from one sample sequenced in a study of blood T cell repertoires in COVID-19. Method: immunoSEQ multiplex PCR; TCRdb's copy keeps in-frame clones and lacks some. The sample consists of about 74,000 clones, 70% to 80% of them appearing once. Sequencing was performed on peripheral blood. The receptor source for this set is an older man with active or convalescent COVID-19.

This clone has more than one count but fewer than ten. This chain connects TRBV12-3 or TRBV12-4 to TRBJ2-7, with TRBD2 as a possible D gene (6 bases). The CDR3 length is 11 residues. Between the trimmed V and J ends, which lost 5 bases and 7 bases, there was a span of 9 bases. The CDR3 sequence: CASSRAGEQYF. The CDR3 DNA reads TGTGCCAGCAGTCGGGCGGGAGAGCAGTACTTC.

This rearrangement joins TRBV14 to TRBJ2-6; no clear D. Germline V gene lookup returns CDR1 SGHDN and CDR2 FVKESK. V was pared by 5 bases and J by 0 bases, with 5 bases between. This CDR3 region has 14 residues. Here the CDR3 reads CASSRGSGANVLTF. In DNA form, the CDR3 reads TGTGCCAGCAGCAGAGGCTCTGGGGCCAACGTCCTGACTTTC.

This clone was seen a few times. V and J are TRBV18 and TRBJ1-5, with D maybe TRBD1 (6 bases). This CDR3 is built from 15 residues. Germline CDR1 is KGHSH and CDR2 is LQKENI. V shed 3 bases and J shed 0 bases, with 9 bases lying between them. DNA for the CDR3: TGTGCCAGCTCACCGGACAGCTATAGCAATCAGCCCCAGCATTTT. This codes for CASSPDSYSNQPQHF. The full variable domain, completed using reference TRBV18 and TRBJ1-5, is NAGVMQNPRHLVRRRGQEARLRCSPMKGHSHVYWYRQLPEEGLKFMVYLQKENIIDESGMPKERFSAEFPKEGPSILRIQQVVRGDSAAYFCASSPDSYSNQPQHFGDGTRLSIL.

The chain carries TRBV28 and TRBJ1-2, with D hard to call. Germline CDR1 reads MDHEN; CDR2 reads SYDVKM. The V gene lost 9 bases and the J gene lost 8 bases, with 10 bases spanning the gap. The CDR3 sequence is 10 residues long. CDR3 sequence reads: CASSVRGYTF. CDR3 sequence (DNA): TGTGCCAGTTCTGTTAGAGGCTACACCTTC.

The V and J genes are TRBV29-1 and TRBJ2-5; the match to TRBD2 covers 12 bases. There are 15 residues in the CDR3. Trimming at V came to 2 bases and at J to 5 bases, leaving 6 bases not matched to a gene. The germline V gene has CDR1 SQVTM and CDR2 ANQGSEA. CDR3 in DNA: TGCAGCGTTGAACTAGCGGGGGGGCTTCGGGAGACCCAGTACTTC. Amino acids: CSVELAGGLRETQYF.

The rearrangement joins TRBV29-1 to TRBJ1-6, with D tentatively TRBD1 (5 bases). Germline V gene lookup returns CDR1 SQVTM and CDR2 ANQGSEA. This CDR3 is 14 amino acids long. Trimming shortened V by 7 bases and J by 7 bases, and 17 bases separated the two germline ends. CDR3 nucleotide sequence: TGCAGCGCTAAAGCCCAGGGTCAAAATTCACCCCTCCACTTT. Encoded protein: CSAKAQGQNSPLHF.

The rearrangement links TRBV2 to TRBJ1-2; D not certain. This CDR3 spans 13 amino acids. Trimming left V 7 bases short and J 4 bases short, with 13 bases between. Germline V lookup: CDR1 SNHLY, CDR2 FYNNEI. CDR3 region: CASTLQSGYGYTF. The CDR3 coding sequence is TGTGCCAGCACACTTCAAAGCGGCTATGGCTACACCTTC. Full variable domain (rest looked up from reference TRBV2 and TRBJ1-2): EPEVTQTPSHQVTQMGQEVILRCVPISNHLYFYWYRQILGQKVEFLVSFYNNEISEKSEIFDDQFSVERPDGSNFTLKIRSTKLEDSAMYFCASTLQSGYGYTFGSGTRLTVV.

V is TRBV5-4 and J is TRBJ2-7, with unresolved D. Germline CDR1 reads SGHNT; CDR2 reads YYREEE (reference sequence). The CDR3 loop spans 12 amino acids. Trimming cost V 0 bases and J 5 bases, with 6 bases left between them. This chain's CDR3 is CASSLAQNEQYF. The CDR3 bases are TGTGCCAGCAGCTTGGCCCAGAACGAGCAGTACTTC.

This clone has only a few counts. The genes are TRBV27 and TRBJ2-3, with a tentative D call TRBD2 (5 bases). Germline lookup yields CDR1 MNHEY and CDR2 SMNVEV (reference sequence). The CDR3 runs to 15 residues. V gave up 3 bases and J gave up 5 bases, with 15 bases separating them. The CDR3 spells CASSFIPGSGDTQYF. DNA of the CDR3: TGTGCCAGCAGTTTCATCCCGGGATCTGGAGATACGCAGTATTTT.

The rearrangement links TRBV30 to TRBJ2-5; TRBD2 matches at 7 bases. This CDR3 contains 14 residues. Germline CDR1 and CDR2: GTSNPN and SVGIG (reference sequence). Trimming at V came to 6 bases and at J to 5 bases, leaving 12 bases not matched to a gene. CDR3 residues: CACSPGRGRETQYF. The CDR3 DNA follows: TGTGCCTGCTCCCCGGGGCGGGGGAGGGAGACCCAGTACTTC.

The chain combines TRBV7-2 with TRBJ2-3; 7 bases fit TRBD2. V was clipped by 2 bases and J by 6 bases; unmatched bases: 5. The CDR3 is made up of 14 amino acids. CDR1 is SGHTA, CDR2 FQGNSA, per germline. CDR3 loop: CASSLSGEEDTQYF. CDR3 nucleotides: TGTGCCAGCAGCTTAAGCGGGGAGGAGGATACGCAGTATTTT.

The J gene is TRBJ1-3, the V gene TRBV28, with a possible D match to TRBD1 (5 bases). CDR1 and CDR2 (germline): MDHEN, SYDVKM. The V end was cut by 10 bases, the J end by 0 bases, with 16 bases between. The CDR3 is made up of 15 amino acids. The CDR3 loop is CATWTSHDSGNTIYF. CDR3 sequence (DNA): TGTGCCACCTGGACATCCCATGACTCTGGAAACACCATATATTTT.

This clone has ten or more counts. This sequence joins TRBV4-2 and TRBJ2-7, with 9 bases matching TRBD2. With 1 base clipped from V and 6 bases from J, the junction kept 7 bases outside the gene matches. CDR1 and CDR2 from the germline V gene are LGHNA and YNFKEQ. The CDR3 totals 15 residues. The CDR3 nucleotides are TGTGCCAGCAGCCAAGTGGCTAGCGGGGTAGGCGAGCAGTACTTC. The encoded protein is CASSQVASGVGEQYF.

J is TRBJ1-2 and V is TRBV19; 7 positions agree with TRBD1. The CDR3 spans 14 residues. Germline V gene data show CDR1 as LNHDA and CDR2 as SQIVND (reference sequence). The V and J ends lost 6 bases and 7 bases, in that order; junction bases with no gene match: 11. CDR3 nucleotide sequence: TGTGCCAGTAGGGGACAGCCAGCCCTTGGTGGCTACACCTTC. Protein: CASRGQPALGGYTF.

This chain uses TRBV3-1 (or the pseudogene TRBV3-2) with TRBJ1-2; a possible D gene is TRBD1 (5 bases). This CDR3 spans 15 amino acids. Germline V gene data show CDR1 as LGHDT and CDR2 as YNNKEL (reference sequence). V was trimmed by 7 bases and J by 8 bases, leaving 23 bases between them. The CDR3 reads CASKGPSAGRNGYTF. In nucleotides, the CDR3 is TGTGCCAGCAAGGGTCCTTCGGCAGGGCGAAACGGCTACACCTTC.

This clone was recorded only once. The rearrangement uses TRBV7-9 and TRBJ1-4; 8 positions match TRBD1. V shed 5 bases, J shed 7 bases, and the junction held 6 bases outside the gene matches. The CDR3 consists of 14 residues. Germline V CDR1 and CDR2: SEHNR, FQNEAQ (reference sequence). CDR3 sequence reads: CASSPLGQGEKLFF. The CDR3 bases are TGTGCCAGCAGCCCCCTCGGACAGGGTGAAAAACTGTTTTTT. Looking up the rest from reference TRBV7-9 and TRBJ1-4 gives the full variable domain: DTGVSQNPRHKITKRGQNVTFRCDPISEHNRLYWYRQTLGQGPEFLTYFQNEAQLEKSRLLSDRFSAERPKGSFSTLEIQRTEQGDSAMYLCASSPLGQGEKLFFGSGTQLSVL.

The chain combines TRBV2 with TRBJ2-1; 9 bases align to TRBD2. The CDR3 runs 13 residues. Losses at the gene ends were 8 bases for V and 5 bases for J; bases not matched to a gene: 4. CDR1 is SNHLY and CDR2 is FYNNEI in the germline V gene. CDR3 amino acids: CASASGGNNEQFF. The CDR3 DNA reads TGTGCCAGCGCGAGCGGGGGGAACAATGAGCAGTTCTTC.

The chain employs TRBV7-3 and TRBJ2-3, with D possibly matching TRBD1 (6 bases). CDR3 length: 15 amino acids. From germline, CDR1 is SGHTA and CDR2 FQGTGA. V lost 3 bases and J 2 bases, leaving 12 bases between the germline ends. CDR3 amino acids: CASSLTGAPTDTQYF. The CDR3 bases are TGTGCCAGCAGCTTGACAGGAGCCCCCACAGATACGCAGTATTTT.

This clone has just a few counts. V is TRBV12-5 and J is TRBJ2-1; 8 bases match TRBD2. The CDR3 runs to 14 residues. Germline-derived CDR1 and CDR2 are LGHNT and FRNRAP. Losses at the gene ends were 0 bases for V and 6 bases for J; bases not matched to a gene: 1. The CDR3 sequence is CASGLVSGANEQFF. CDR3 DNA sequence: TGTGCTAGTGGTTTGGTTAGCGGGGCCAATGAGCAGTTCTTC.

V gene TRBV19 combines with J gene TRBJ1-5; perhaps TRBD1 as D (6 bases). V was shortened by 5 bases and J by 1 base, with 9 bases between the two germline ends. This CDR3 is built from 14 residues. Germline V gene sequence: CDR1 LNHDA, CDR2 SQIVND (reference sequence). CDR3 loop: CASSLQGSNQPQHF. DNA of the CDR3: TGTGCCAGTAGTCTACAGGGAAGCAATCAGCCCCAGCATTTT.

This clone has only one observation. The chain has TRBV14 and TRBJ2-7; TRBD1 aligns across 9 bases. In germline, CDR1 is SGHDN, CDR2 FVKESK. With 6 bases clipped from V and 7 bases from J, the junction kept 7 bases outside the gene matches. This CDR3 region has 13 residues. CDR3 region: CASRHRGLKEQYF. In DNA, the CDR3 is TGTGCCAGCAGGCACAGGGGGCTGAAGGAGCAGTACTTC. Full variable domain (outside the CDR3, taken from reference TRBV14 and TRBJ2-7): EAGVTQFPSHSVIEKGQTVTLRCDPISGHDNLYWYRRVMGKEIKFLLHFVKESKQDESGMPNNRFLAERTGGTYSTLKVQPAELEDSGVYFCASRHRGLKEQYFGPGTRLTVT.

The chain has TRBV30 and TRBJ2-7; 11 nucleotides match TRBD2. The V and J ends lost 2 bases and 2 bases, in that order; junction bases with no gene match: 8. CDR3 size: 16 residues. Germline V gene data show CDR1 as GTSNPN and CDR2 as SVGIG (reference sequence). CDR3 DNA: TGTGCCTGGAGTAAAAAACTAGCGGGGGTCCCCTACGAGCAGTACTTC. It yields the protein CAWSKKLAGVPYEQYF.

The rearrangement links TRBV15 to TRBJ1-4; D is possibly TRBD1 (6 bases). Trimming stripped 5 bases from V and 0 bases from J, with 10 bases between. CDR1 and CDR2 from the germline V gene are LNHNV and YYDKDF (reference sequence). The CDR3 consists of 15 residues. The CDR3 loop is CATSVGGATNEKLFF. Here the CDR3 DNA reads TGTGCCACCAGCGTAGGGGGGGCAACTAATGAAAAACTGTTTTTT.

The J gene is TRBJ2-5, the V gene TRBV5-1; D remains ambiguous. Trimming pared 3 bases from V and 5 bases from J, leaving 17 bases between. CDR3 size: 15 residues. Germline CDR1 and CDR2: SGHRS and YFSETQ. The CDR3: CASSSSPVKEETQYF. For the CDR3, the DNA is TGCGCCAGCAGCTCCTCACCCGTCAAGGAGGAGACCCAGTACTTC.

The chain carries TRBV4-1 and TRBJ2-7, with TRBD1 as a possible D gene (6 bases). V was clipped by 1 base and J by 7 bases, with 8 bases between them. This CDR3 is 12 amino acids long. Germline V gives CDR1 MGHRA, CDR2 YSYEKL. CDR3 sequence (DNA): TGCGCCAGCAGCCAAGGCCAGGGGGAGCAGTACTTC. Encoded protein: CASSQGQGEQYF.

The DNA for the CDR3 is TGTGCCAGCAGTGTTTCAGGTTCCTCCTACGAGCAGTACTTC. Protein sequence: CASSVSGSSYEQYF. V and J are TRBV2 and TRBJ2-7; no firm D call. The V and J ends lost 4 bases and 0 bases respectively, with 10 bases between them. The CDR3 consists of 14 residues. Germline V gene data show CDR1 as SNHLY and CDR2 as FYNNEI.

This clone showed up just a few times. V usage is TRBV7-9 and J usage is TRBJ1-5, with D possibly being TRBD1 (5 bases). From germline, CDR1 is SEHNR and CDR2 FQNEAQ (reference sequence). V was cut by 5 bases and J by 4 bases, with 12 bases left in between. This CDR3 spans 14 amino acids. CDR3 bases: TGTGCCAGCAGCCGCCCCGGGGGAAATCAGCCCCAGCATTTT. Its protein is CASSRPGGNQPQHF.